What follows is one T cell receptor (beta chain) and its context. The antigen is unknown. The data were produced by immunoSEQ multiplex PCR, yet TCRdb's version contains in-frame clones alone and is incomplete. Of over 50,000 clones listed, 70% to 90% were seen once; the top ten hold approximately 2.1%. The V gene end was trimmed by 6 bases and the J gene end by 8 bases; junction bases not matched to a gene: 7. Per the germline V gene, CDR1 is SNHLY and CDR2 is FYNNEI. The CDR3 loop spans 13 amino acids. This specimen belongs to a study of Tregs in tolerant kidney transplant recipients. Study background: Recipients received nonmyeloablative bone marrow transplants from related graft donors, with transient mixed chimerism. Points from the study as a whole: In tolerant patients, donor-specific Tregs outgrew total Tregs, suggesting antigen-driven expansion. Tregs expanded with activated donor B cells seemed most donor-specific. Changing PCR primers prevented nucleotide comparison between some patients' samples.

The sequence came from a human donor who received a combined kidney and bone marrow transplant. Sequencing used Tregs from blood, obtained before the transplant. The chain has TRBV2 and TRBJ2-1, with TRBD1 matching over 7 bases. This chain's CDR3 is CASRETGKDEQFF. CDR3 coding DNA: TGTGCCAGCAGAGAGACAGGGAAGGATGAGCAGTTCTTC.